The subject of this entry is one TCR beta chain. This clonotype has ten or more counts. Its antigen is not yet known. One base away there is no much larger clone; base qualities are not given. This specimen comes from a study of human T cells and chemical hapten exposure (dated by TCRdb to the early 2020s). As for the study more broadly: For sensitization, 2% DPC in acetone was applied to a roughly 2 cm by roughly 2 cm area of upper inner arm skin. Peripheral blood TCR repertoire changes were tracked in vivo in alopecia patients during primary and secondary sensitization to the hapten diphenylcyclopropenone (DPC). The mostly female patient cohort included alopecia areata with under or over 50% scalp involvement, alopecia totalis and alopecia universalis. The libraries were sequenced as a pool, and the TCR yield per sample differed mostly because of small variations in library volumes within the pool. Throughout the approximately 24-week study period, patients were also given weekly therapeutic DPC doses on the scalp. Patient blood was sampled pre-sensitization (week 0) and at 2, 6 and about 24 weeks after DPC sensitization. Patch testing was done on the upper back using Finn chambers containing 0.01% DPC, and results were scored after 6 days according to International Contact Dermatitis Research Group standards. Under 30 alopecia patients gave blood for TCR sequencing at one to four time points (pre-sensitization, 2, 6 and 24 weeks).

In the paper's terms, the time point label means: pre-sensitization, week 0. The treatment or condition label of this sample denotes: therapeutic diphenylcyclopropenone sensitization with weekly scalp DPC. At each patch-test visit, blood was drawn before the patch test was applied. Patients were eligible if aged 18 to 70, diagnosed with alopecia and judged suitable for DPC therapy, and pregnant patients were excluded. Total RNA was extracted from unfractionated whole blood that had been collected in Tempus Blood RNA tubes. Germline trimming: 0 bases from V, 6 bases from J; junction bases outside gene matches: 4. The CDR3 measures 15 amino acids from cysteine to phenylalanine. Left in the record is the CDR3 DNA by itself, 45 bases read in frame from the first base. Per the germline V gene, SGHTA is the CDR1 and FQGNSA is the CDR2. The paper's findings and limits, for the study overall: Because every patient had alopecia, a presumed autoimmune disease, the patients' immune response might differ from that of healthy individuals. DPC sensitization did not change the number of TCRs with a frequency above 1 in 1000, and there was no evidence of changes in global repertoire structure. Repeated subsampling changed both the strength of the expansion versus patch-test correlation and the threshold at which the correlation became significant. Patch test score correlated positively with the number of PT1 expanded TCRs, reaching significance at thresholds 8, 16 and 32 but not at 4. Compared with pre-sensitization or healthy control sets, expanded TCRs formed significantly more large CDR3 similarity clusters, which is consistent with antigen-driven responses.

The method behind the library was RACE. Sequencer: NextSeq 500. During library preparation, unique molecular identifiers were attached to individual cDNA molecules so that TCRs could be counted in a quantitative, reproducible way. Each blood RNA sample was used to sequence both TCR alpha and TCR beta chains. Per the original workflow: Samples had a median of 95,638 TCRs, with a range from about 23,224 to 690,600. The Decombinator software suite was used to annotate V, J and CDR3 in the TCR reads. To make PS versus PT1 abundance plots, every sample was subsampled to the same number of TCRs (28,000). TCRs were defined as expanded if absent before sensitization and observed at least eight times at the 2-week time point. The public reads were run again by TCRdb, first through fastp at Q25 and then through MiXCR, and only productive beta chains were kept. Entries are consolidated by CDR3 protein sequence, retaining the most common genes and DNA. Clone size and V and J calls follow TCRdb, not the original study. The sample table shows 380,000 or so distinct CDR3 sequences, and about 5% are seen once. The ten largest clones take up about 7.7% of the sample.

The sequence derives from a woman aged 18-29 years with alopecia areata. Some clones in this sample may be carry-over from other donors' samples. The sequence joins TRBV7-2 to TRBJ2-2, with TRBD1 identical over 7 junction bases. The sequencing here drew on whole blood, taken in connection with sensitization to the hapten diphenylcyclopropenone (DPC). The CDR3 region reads CASSLAKTGPGELFF. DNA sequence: TGTGCCAGCAGCTTAGCCAAGACAGGGCCCGGGGAGCTGTTTTTT. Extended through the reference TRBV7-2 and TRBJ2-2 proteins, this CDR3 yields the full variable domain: GAGVSQSPSNKVTEKGKDVELRCDPISGHTALYWYRQSLGQGLEFLIYFQGNSAPDKSGLPSDRFSAERTGGSVSTLTIQRTQQEDSAVYLCASSLAKTGPGELFFGEGSRLTVL.